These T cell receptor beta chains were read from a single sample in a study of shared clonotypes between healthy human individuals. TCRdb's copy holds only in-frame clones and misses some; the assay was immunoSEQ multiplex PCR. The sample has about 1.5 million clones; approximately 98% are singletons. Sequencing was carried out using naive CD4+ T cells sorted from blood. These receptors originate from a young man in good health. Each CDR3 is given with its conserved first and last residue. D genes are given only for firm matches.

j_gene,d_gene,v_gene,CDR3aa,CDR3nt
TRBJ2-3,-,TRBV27,CASSFAGYTDTQYF,TGTGCCAGCAGTTTCGCGGGGTACACAGATACGCAGTATTTT
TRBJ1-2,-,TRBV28,CASSLLGTPHVYGYTF,TGTGCCAGCAGTTTATTGGGGACCCCCCACGTTTATGGCTACACCTTC
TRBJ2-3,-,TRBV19,CASSIDRNTQYF,TGTGCCAGTAGTATAGATCGAAATACGCAGTATTTT
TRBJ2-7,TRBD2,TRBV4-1,CASSQSQRVPSGLADPYEQYF,TGCGCCAGCAGCCAAAGTCAACGGGTGCCCTCGGGACTAGCGGACCCATACGAGCAGTACTTC
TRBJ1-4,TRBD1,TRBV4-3,CASGRVQGELFF,TGCGCCAGCGGAAGGGTGCAGGGGGAACTGTTTTTT
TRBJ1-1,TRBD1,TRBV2,CASREGQGGAEAFF,TGTGCCAGCAGGGAGGGACAGGGAGGGGCTGAAGCTTTCTTT
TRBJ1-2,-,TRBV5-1,CASSPAGTANYGYTF,TGCGCCAGCAGCCCGGCGGGTACGGCTAACTATGGCTACACCTTC
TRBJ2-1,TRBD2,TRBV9,CASSAFAGVGHEQFF,TGTGCCAGCAGCGCCTTTGCGGGAGTGGGCCATGAGCAGTTCTTC
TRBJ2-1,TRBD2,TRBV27,CASSTRRASGMSVEQFF,TGTGCCAGCAGTACGAGACGGGCTAGCGGGATGTCGGTTGAGCAGTTCTTC
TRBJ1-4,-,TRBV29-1,CSARNEKLFF,TGCAGCGCAAGAAATGAAAAACTGTTTTTT
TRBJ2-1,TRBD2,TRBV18,CASSPDPSLAVRYNEQFF,TGTGCCAGCTCACCGGATCCATCCCTAGCGGTCCGTTACAATGAGCAGTTCTTC
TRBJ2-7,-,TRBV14,CASSEQYPYEQYF,TGTGCCAGCAGCGAGCAGTACCCCTACGAGCAGTACTTC
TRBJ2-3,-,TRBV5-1,CASSLSGATDTQYF,TGCGCCAGCAGCCTTAGCGGAGCCACAGATACGCAGTATTTT
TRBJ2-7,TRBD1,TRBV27,CASGRQGVYEQYF,TGTGCCAGCGGACGACAGGGGGTCTACGAGCAGTACTTC
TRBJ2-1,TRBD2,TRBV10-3,CAIRGPATGTSGNVGSYNEQFF,TGTGCCATCCGGGGTCCGGCTACAGGGACTAGCGGGAATGTAGGATCCTACAATGAGCAGTTCTTC
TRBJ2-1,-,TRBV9,CASSVAGDSYNEQFF,TGTGCCAGCAGCGTAGCGGGAGATTCCTACAATGAGCAGTTCTTC
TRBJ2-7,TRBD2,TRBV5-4,CASSLGVAGGTYEQYF,TGTGCCAGCAGCTTGGGGGTGGCGGGAGGAACCTACGAGCAGTACTTC
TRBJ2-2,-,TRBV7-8,CASSPLANTGELFF,TGTGCCAGCAGTCCCCTAGCGAACACCGGGGAGCTGTTTTTT
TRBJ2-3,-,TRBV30,CAWSHTPPGVLSTDTQYF,TGTGCCTGGAGCCATACCCCGCCGGGCGTACTTAGCACAGATACGCAGTATTTT
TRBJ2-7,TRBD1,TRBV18,CASSRGQSYEQYF,TGTGCCAGCTCACGGGGACAGTCTTACGAGCAGTACTTC